These 24 T cell receptor beta chains were sequenced from one sample in a study of early T cells in non-severe SARS-CoV-2 infection. A single record per CDR3 protein comes from TCRdb applying MiXCR to the 5' RACE reads. This table has approximately 48,000 distinct CDR3 sequences, approximately 8.5% appearing once. Sequenced: whole blood. All receptors derive from an adult who was a healthcare worker with PCR-confirmed SARS-CoV-2 infection or an uninfected control (not recorded which).

This clonotype was seen many times. The chain links TRBV11-1 to TRBJ2-1; TRBD2 matches 13 bases. CDR1 and CDR2 (germline): SGHAT, FQDESV (reference sequence). The CDR3 covers 17 residues. Losses at the gene ends were 0 bases for V and 6 bases for J; bases not matched to a gene: 5. This chain's CDR3 is CASSLARRTSGSNEQFF. CDR3 DNA: TGTGCCAGCAGCTTAGCGCGAAGGACTAGCGGGAGCAATGAGCAGTTCTTC.

This clonotype has a count of ten or more. CDR3 nucleotide sequence: TGCAGCGCCAAGCAGTCATACACTGAAGCTTTCTTT. Its protein is CSAKQSYTEAFF. The rearrangement links TRBV29-1 to TRBJ1-1; no reliable D call. The CDR3 runs to 12 residues. CDR1 and CDR2 from the germline V gene are SQVTM and ANQGSEA. Trimming removed 7 bases at V and 3 bases at J, with 12 bases between.

Many counts were recorded for this clonotype. The chain employs TRBV10-3 and TRBJ2-6, with a tentative D call TRBD1 (5 bases). The CDR3 length is 15 residues. V shed 3 bases and J shed 4 bases, with 10 bases lying between them. Looked up from germline, CDR1 is ENHRY and CDR2 is SYGVKD. CDR3 nucleotide sequence: TGTGCCATCAGTGAAGCAGGGTCCGGGGCCAACGTCCTGACTTTC. It specifies CAISEAGSGANVLTF.

This clonotype was counted many times. The rearrangement uses TRBV5-4 and TRBJ2-3; perhaps D is TRBD1 or TRBD2 (5 bases each). V was pared by 5 bases and J by 2 bases, with 21 bases between. The CDR3 contains 17 residues. Germline V gives CDR1 SGHNT, CDR2 YYREEE (reference sequence). CDR3 amino acids: CASRKDGTASYTDTQYF. The CDR3 DNA sequence: TGTGCCAGCAGAAAGGACGGGACGGCTAGCTACACAGATACGCAGTATTTT.

The genes are TRBV28 and TRBJ1-5, with 7 bases that match TRBD1. Germline V lookup: CDR1 MDHEN, CDR2 SYDVKM. The V gene end was trimmed by 4 bases and the J gene end by 8 bases; junction bases not matched to a gene: 8. This CDR3 spans 14 amino acids. CDR3 nucleotides: TGTGCCAGCAGTTCGACAGGGACAAAGGAGCCCCAGCATTTT. Encoded protein: CASSSTGTKEPQHF.

J is TRBJ2-2 and V is TRBV20-1; 8 nucleotides line up with TRBD2. V lost 0 bases, J lost 2 bases, and 5 bases stayed unmatched. Germline CDR1 DFQATT, CDR2 SNEGSKA (reference sequence). The CDR3 has 16 amino acids. The CDR3: CSARDWREVNTGELFF. Written as DNA, the CDR3 is TGCAGTGCTAGAGATTGGCGGGAGGTAAACACCGGGGAGCTGTTTTTT.

This clonotype occurred many times. This rearrangement joins TRBV20-1 to TRBJ1-2; a possible D gene is TRBD1 (5 bases). The V end lost 2 bases, the J end lost 4 bases, and 14 bases lay between the germline ends. The CDR3 totals 14 residues. CDR1 is DFQATT and CDR2 is SNEGSKA in the germline V gene (reference sequence). CDR3 protein: CSARPDSVIYGYTF. CDR3 bases: TGCAGTGCTAGACCCGACAGCGTAATCTATGGCTACACCTTC.

V and J are TRBV4-3 and TRBJ2-1; 7 bases line up with TRBD2. CDR1 is LGHNA and CDR2 is YSLEER in the germline V gene. The trim removed 0 bases at V and 2 bases at J, leaving 7 bases unmatched. CDR3 length: 17 amino acids. The CDR3: CASSQDPGGSAYNEQFF. The CDR3 DNA reads as TGCGCCAGCAGCCAAGATCCCGGCGGGAGTGCCTACAATGAGCAGTTCTTC.

The chain links TRBV14 to TRBJ1-5; weak D call: TRBD1 (5 bases). There are 16 residues in the CDR3. V was trimmed by 8 bases and J by 7 bases, leaving 24 bases between them. CDR1 is SGHDN and CDR2 is FVKESK in the germline V gene. CDR3 region: CASPPRVEGIKQPQHF. CDR3 in DNA: TGTGCCAGCCCTCCGCGGGTTGAGGGGATTAAGCAGCCCCAGCATTTT.

This clonotype was seen at least ten times. CDR3 nucleotide sequence: TGTGCCAGCTCATTAGGACAGGGCCCGACTCGGGAGCAGTACTTC. Protein: CASSLGQGPTREQYF. The chain employs TRBV18 and TRBJ2-7; TRBD1 agrees at 8 bases. CDR1 and CDR2 from the germline V gene are KGHSH and LQKENI. The V segment lost 5 bases and the J segment 7 bases; nucleotides outside the gene matches: 13. The CDR3 is 15 amino acids.

This clonotype came up many times. The V call is TRBV7-9, the J call TRBJ2-7; D is unclear. The germline CDR1 and CDR2 sequences are SEHNR and FQNEAQ (reference sequence). V lost 5 bases and J lost 3, with 11 bases in between. The CDR3 sequence is 13 residues long. The DNA for the CDR3 is TGTGCCAGCAGCGAGACACCGGGCTACGAGCAGTACTTC. It translates to CASSETPGYEQYF.

The rearrangement uses TRBV29-1 and TRBJ2-3; D might be TRBD2 (5 bases). V dropped 4 bases and J dropped 6 bases, with 8 bases sitting between them. The CDR3 runs 11 residues. Looked up from germline, CDR1 is SQVTM and CDR2 is ANQGSEA. CDR3 region: CSVGRGDTQYF. The CDR3 coding sequence is TGCAGCGTTGGTAGAGGGGATACGCAGTATTTT.

Ten or more counts support this clonotype. The chain has TRBV5-1 and TRBJ1-5; TRBD1 is a possible D gene (5 bases). The CDR3 runs to 15 residues. Germline assignment: CDR1 SGHRS and CDR2 YFSETQ. V shed 4 bases and J shed 4 bases, with 15 bases lying between them. In nucleotides, the CDR3 is TGCGCCAGCAGCCGAGGGGAAGGAGCAAATCAGCCCCAGCATTTT. Amino acid sequence: CASSRGEGANQPQHF.

The gene calls are TRBV7-2 and TRBJ2-2; 7 bases map to TRBD2. V gave up 3 bases and J gave up 0 bases; unmatched junction bases: 1. Per the germline V gene, CDR1 is SGHTA and CDR2 is FQGNSA. The CDR3 is 15 amino acids. This CDR3 reads CASSFLAANTGELFF. For the CDR3, the DNA is TGTGCCAGCAGCTTCCTAGCGGCGAACACCGGGGAGCTGTTTTTT.

This clonotype turned up a few times. The gene calls are TRBV18 and TRBJ2-5, with TRBD1 matching 8 bases. This CDR3 region has 16 residues. In germline, CDR1 is KGHSH, CDR2 LQKENI. V was clipped by 5 bases and J by 3 bases; unmatched bases: 11. Here the CDR3 DNA reads TGTGCCAGCTCATCGCTCCCCAGGACAGGGAAAGAGACCCAGTACTTC. Amino acids: CASSSLPRTGKETQYF.

J is TRBJ2-1 and V is TRBV7-2; 15 nucleotides line up with TRBD2. The CDR3 is made up of 17 amino acids. The J segment lost 6 bases and the V segment lost 5 bases, leaving 8 bases of the junction unmatched. From germline, CDR1 is SGHTA and CDR2 FQGNSA. CDR3 nucleotide sequence: TGTGCCAGCAGCCCCCCCGAGGGACTAGCGGGAGGCAATGAGCAGTTCTTC. Protein sequence: CASSPPEGLAGGNEQFF.

J is TRBJ1-5 and V is TRBV25-1, with D tentatively TRBD1 (5 bases). With 1 base removed from V and 3 bases from J, the gap between germline ends came to 13 bases. The CDR3 consists of 16 residues. Germline V gene data show CDR1 as MGHDK and CDR2 as SYGVNS. The CDR3 loop reads CASSESAGGPNQPQHF. As DNA, the CDR3 is TGTGCCAGCAGTGAATCCGCCGGGGGTCCCAATCAGCCCCAGCATTTT.

This clonotype was observed many times. This rearrangement joins TRBV5-1 to TRBJ2-3; no definite D call. Trimming removed 4 bases from V and 0 bases from J, with 15 bases in between. CDR1 is SGHRS and CDR2 is YFSETQ in the germline V gene. CDR3 size: 16 residues. CDR3 residues: CASSRRERKSTDTQYF. As DNA, the CDR3 is TGCGCCAGCAGCCGAAGGGAAAGGAAAAGCACAGATACGCAGTATTTT.

The sample holds many counts of this clonotype. V gene TRBV12-3 or TRBV12-4 combines with J gene TRBJ1-2, with unresolved D. Trimming left V 1 base short and J 4 bases short, with 16 bases between. The CDR3 runs 16 residues. CDR3 sequence reads: CASSLGAGHRGYGYTF. In DNA form, the CDR3 reads TGTGCCAGCAGTTTAGGAGCAGGCCACCGGGGCTATGGCTACACCTTC.

The V and J genes are TRBV7-2 and TRBJ2-7, with D perhaps matching TRBD2 (5 bases). CDR3 length: 14 amino acids. Between the trimmed V and J ends, which lost 5 bases and 0 bases, there was a span of 11 bases. Germline V gives CDR1 SGHTA, CDR2 FQGNSA. Written as DNA, the CDR3 is TGTGCCAGCAGCCGGACTGAAAACTCCTACGAGCAGTACTTC. It yields the protein CASSRTENSYEQYF. Variable domain in full (rest from reference TRBV7-2 and TRBJ2-7): GAGVSQSPSNKVTEKGKDVELRCDPISGHTALYWYRQSLGQGLEFLIYFQGNSAPDKSGLPSDRFSAERTGGSVSTLTIQRTQQEDSAVYLCASSRTENSYEQYFGPGTRLTVT.

This clonotype was picked up many times. The CDR3, as DNA: TGTGCCAGCAGTGATTCGGGCCCTGGTGAAAAACTGTTTTTT. Translating gives CASSDSGPGEKLFF. The rearrangement joins TRBV6-1 to TRBJ1-4; D ambiguous. The CDR3 sequence is 14 residues long. Looked up from germline, CDR1 is MNHNS and CDR2 is SASEGT. Trimming stripped 3 bases from V and 7 bases from J, with 12 bases between.

This clonotype was seen many times. The V gene is TRBV6-5, the J gene TRBJ2-6; TRBD1 matches 10 bases. The CDR3 covers 16 residues. The ends lost 5 bases at V and 4 bases at J; junction bases unmatched: 5. Germline lookup yields CDR1 MNHEY and CDR2 SVGAGI. CDR3 protein: CASSPGTGAGANVLTF. CDR3 sequence (DNA): TGTGCCAGCAGTCCCGGGACAGGGGCCGGGGCCAACGTCCTGACTTTC.

This clonotype was seen ten or more times. The gene calls are TRBV15 and TRBJ2-3; TRBD2 matches at 8 bases. CDR1 and CDR2 from the germline V gene are LNHNV and YYDKDF (reference sequence). The CDR3 is 15 amino acids. The V and J ends lost 4 bases and 6 bases, in that order; junction bases with no gene match: 9. DNA for the CDR3: TGTGCCACCAGCACCCCGGGAGGGATAGCGGATACGCAGTATTTT. Its translation: CATSTPGGIADTQYF.

This clonotype was picked up a small number of times. The rearrangement links TRBV4-1 to TRBJ1-4; D is uncertain. CDR1 and CDR2 from the germline V gene are MGHRA and YSYEKL. CDR3 length: 15 amino acids. V lost 2 bases and J 2 bases, leaving 9 bases between the germline ends. CDR3 coding DNA: TGCGCCAGCAGCCAACTTTTCGGGACTAATGAAAAACTGTTTTTT. Translated, it gives CASSQLFGTNEKLFF.